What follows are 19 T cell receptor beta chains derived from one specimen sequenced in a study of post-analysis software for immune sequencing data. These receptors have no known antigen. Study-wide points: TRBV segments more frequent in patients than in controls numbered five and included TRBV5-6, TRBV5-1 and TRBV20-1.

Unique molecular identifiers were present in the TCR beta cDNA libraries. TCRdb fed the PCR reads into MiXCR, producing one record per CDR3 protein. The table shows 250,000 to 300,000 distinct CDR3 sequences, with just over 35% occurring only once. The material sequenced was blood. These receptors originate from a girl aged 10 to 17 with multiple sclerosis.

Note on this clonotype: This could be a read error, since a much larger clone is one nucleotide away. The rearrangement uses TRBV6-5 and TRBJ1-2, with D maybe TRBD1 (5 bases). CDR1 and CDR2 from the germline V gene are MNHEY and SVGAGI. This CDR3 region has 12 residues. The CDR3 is CASRGRTHGCTF. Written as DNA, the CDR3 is TGTGCCAGCAGGGGCCGGACACATGGCTGCACCTTC.

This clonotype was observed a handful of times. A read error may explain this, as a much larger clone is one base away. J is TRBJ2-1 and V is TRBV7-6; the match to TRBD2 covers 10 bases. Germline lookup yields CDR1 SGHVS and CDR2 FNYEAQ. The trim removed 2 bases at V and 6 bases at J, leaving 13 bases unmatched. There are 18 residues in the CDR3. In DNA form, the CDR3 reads TGTGCCAGCAGCTTATGGGGCCTAGCGGGGGCATTGGGCAATGAGCAGTTCTTC. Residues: CASSLWGLAGALGNEQFF.

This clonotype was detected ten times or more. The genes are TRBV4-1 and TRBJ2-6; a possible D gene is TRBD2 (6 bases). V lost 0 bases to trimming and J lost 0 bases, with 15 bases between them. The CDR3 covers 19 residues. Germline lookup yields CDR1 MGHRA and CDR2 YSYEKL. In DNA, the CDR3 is TGCGCCAGCAGCCAAGAATGGACGGGAGCGCTCTCTGGGGCCAACGTCCTGACTTTC. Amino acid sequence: CASSQEWTGALSGANVLTF.

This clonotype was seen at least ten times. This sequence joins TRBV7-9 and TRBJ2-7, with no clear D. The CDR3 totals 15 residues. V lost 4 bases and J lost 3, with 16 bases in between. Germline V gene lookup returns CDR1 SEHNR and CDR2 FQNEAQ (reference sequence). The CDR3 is CASSSTWGLGYEQYF. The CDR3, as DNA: TGTGCCAGCAGCTCCACTTGGGGTTTGGGCTACGAGCAGTACTTC.

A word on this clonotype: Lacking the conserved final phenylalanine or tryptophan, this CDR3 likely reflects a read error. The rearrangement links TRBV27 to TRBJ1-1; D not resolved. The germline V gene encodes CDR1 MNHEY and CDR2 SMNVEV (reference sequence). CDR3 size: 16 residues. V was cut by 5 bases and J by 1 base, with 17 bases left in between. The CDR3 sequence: CASSASSIYENTEAFC. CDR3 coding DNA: TGTGCCAGCAGTGCATCATCGATCTACGAGAACACTGAAGCTTTCTGT.

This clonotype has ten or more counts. DNA for the CDR3: TGCAGCGTTGAAGAGGGGACAGGGAATGGTGGGCAGTTCTTC. It specifies CSVEEGTGNGGQFF. The V call is TRBV29-1, the J call TRBJ2-1; 9 nucleotides align to TRBD1. The junction had 9 bases not matched to a gene; V was cut back by 0 bases and J by 12 bases. Germline-derived CDR1 and CDR2 are SQVTM and ANQGSEA. The CDR3 covers 14 residues.

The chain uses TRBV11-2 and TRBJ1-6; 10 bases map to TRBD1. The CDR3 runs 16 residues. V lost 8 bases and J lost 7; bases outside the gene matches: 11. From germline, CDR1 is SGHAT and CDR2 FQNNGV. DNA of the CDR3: TGTGCCAGCCAGCGTTGGACAGGGGGGAAGAATTCACCCCTCCACTTT. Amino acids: CASQRWTGGKNSPLHF.

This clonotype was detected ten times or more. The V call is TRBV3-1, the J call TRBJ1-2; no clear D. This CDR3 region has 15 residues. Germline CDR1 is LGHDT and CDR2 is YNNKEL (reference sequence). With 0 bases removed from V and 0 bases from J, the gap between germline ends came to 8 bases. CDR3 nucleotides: TGTGCCAGCAGCCAAGAAACAGCTACTAACTATGGCTACACCTTC. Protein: CASSQETATNYGYTF.

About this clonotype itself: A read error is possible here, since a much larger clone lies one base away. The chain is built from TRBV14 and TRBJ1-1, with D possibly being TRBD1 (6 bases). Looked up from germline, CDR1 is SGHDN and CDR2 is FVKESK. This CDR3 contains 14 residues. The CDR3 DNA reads TGTACCAGCAGCCAACAGGGAATGTACACTGAAGCTTTCTTT. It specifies CTSSQQGMYTEAFF.

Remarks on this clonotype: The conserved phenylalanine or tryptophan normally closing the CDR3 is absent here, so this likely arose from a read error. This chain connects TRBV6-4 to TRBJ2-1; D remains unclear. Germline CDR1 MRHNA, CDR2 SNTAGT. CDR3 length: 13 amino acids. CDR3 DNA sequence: TGTGGCAGCAGCCTCAACTCCTACAATGAGCAGTTCTAC. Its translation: CGSSLNSYNEQFY.

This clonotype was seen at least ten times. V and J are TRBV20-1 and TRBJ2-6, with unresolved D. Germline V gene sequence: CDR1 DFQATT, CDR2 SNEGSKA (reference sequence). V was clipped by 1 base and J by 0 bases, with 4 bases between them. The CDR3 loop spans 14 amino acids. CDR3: CSARGSSGANVLTF. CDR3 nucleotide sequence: TGCAGTGCTAGAGGGAGCTCTGGGGCCAACGTCCTGACTTTC.

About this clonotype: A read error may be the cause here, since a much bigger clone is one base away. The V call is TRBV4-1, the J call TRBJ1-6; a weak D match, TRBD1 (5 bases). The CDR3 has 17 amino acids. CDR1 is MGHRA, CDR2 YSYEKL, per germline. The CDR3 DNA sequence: TGCGCCCGCAGGGAGGGCCCGATCAGCTCCTATAATTCACCCCTCCACTTT. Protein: CARREGPISSYNSPLHF.

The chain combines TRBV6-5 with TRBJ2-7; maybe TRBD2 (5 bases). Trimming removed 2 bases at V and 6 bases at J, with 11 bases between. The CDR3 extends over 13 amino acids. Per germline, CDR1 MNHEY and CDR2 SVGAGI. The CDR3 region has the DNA TGTGCCAGCAGTTACGGACTCACCGGCGAGCAGTACTTC. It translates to CASSYGLTGEQYF.

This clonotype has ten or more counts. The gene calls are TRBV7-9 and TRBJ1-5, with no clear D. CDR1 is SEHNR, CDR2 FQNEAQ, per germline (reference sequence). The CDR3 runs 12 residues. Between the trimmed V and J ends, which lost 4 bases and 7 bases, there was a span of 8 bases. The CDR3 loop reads CASSSGGQPQHF. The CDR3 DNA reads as TGTGCCAGCAGCTCAGGTGGCCAGCCCCAGCATTTT. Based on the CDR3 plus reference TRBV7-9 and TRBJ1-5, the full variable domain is DTGVSQNPRHKITKRGQNVTFRCDPISEHNRLYWYRQTLGQGPEFLTYFQNEAQLEKSRLLSDRFSAERPKGSFSTLEIQRTEQGDSAMYLCASSSGGQPQHFGDGTRLSIL.

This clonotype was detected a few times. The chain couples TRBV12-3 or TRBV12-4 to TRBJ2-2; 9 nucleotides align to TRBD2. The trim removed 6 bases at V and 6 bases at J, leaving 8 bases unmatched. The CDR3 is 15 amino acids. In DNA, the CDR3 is TGTGCCAGCAGCCGCGGGGGGGGCCCAGCCGGGGAGCTGTTTTTT. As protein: CASSRGGGPAGELFF.

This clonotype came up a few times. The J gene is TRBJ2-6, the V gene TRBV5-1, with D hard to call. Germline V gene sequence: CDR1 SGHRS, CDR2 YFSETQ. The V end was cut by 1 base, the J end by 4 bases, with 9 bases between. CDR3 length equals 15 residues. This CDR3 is CASSLQKTGANVLTF. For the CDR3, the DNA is TGCGCCAGCAGCTTGCAGAAGACCGGGGCCAACGTCCTGACTTTC.

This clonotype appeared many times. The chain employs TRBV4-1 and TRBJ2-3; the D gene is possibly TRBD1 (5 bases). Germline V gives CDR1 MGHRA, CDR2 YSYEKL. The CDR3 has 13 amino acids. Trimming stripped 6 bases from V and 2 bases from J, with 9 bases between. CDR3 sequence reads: CASSPGHTDTQYF. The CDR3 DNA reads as TGCGCCAGCAGTCCTGGACACACAGATACGCAGTATTTT.

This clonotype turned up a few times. This CDR3 reads CASTGTDYGYTF. The CDR3 bases are TGTGCCAGTACCGGGACCGACTATGGCTACACCTTC. V usage is TRBV6-1 and J usage is TRBJ1-2; a weak D match, TRBD1 (5 bases). Germline lookup yields CDR1 MNHNS and CDR2 SASEGT. V was pared by 9 bases and J by 3 bases, with 11 bases between. This CDR3 spans 12 amino acids.

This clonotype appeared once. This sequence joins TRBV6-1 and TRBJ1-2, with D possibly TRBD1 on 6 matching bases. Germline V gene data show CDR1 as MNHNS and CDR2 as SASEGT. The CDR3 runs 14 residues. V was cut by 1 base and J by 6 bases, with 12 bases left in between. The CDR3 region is CASSEGTGGDGYTF. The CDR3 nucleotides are TGTGCCAGCAGTGAAGGAACGGGGGGCGATGGCTACACCTTC.